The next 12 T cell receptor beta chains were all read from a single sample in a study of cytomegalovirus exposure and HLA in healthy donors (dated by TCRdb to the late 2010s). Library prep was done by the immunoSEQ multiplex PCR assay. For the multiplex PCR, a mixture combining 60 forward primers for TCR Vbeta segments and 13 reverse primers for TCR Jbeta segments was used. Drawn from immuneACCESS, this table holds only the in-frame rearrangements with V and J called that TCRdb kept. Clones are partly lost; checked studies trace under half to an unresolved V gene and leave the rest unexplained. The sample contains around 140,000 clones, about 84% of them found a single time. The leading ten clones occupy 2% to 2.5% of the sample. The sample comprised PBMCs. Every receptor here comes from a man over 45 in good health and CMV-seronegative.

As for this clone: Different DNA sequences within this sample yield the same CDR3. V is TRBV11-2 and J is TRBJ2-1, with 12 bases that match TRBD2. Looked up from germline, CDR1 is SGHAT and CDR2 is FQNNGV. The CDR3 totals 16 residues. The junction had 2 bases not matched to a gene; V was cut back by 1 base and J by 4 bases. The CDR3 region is CASSLAGTSGYNEQFF. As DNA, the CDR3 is TGTGCCAGCAGCTTAGCCGGGACTAGCGGGTACAATGAGCAGTTCTTC. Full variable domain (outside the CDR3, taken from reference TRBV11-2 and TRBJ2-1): EAGVAQSPRYKIIEKRQSVAFWCNPISGHATLYWYQQILGQGPKLLIQFQNNGVVDDSQLPKDRFSAERLKGVDSTLKIQPAKLEDSAVYLCASSLAGTSGYNEQFFGPGTRLTVL.

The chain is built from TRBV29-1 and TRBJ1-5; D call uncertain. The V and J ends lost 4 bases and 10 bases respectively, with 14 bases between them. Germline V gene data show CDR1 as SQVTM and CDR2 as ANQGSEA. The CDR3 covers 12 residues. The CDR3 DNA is TGCAGCGTTGTATCACCCAGCGGACCCCAGCATTTT. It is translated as CSVVSPSGPQHF.

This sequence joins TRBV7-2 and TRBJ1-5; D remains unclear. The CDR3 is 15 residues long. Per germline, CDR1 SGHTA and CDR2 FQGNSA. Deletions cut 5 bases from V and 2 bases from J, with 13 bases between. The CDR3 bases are TGTGCCAGCAGCCTGGCCGTTTCTGGCAATCAGCCCCAGCATTTT. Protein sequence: CASSLAVSGNQPQHF.

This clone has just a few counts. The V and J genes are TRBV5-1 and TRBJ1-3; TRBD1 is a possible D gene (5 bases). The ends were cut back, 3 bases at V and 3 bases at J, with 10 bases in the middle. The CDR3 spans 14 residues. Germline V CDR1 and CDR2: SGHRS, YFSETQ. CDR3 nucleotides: TGCGCCAGCAGCTCCCAGGGTAGTGGAAACACCATATATTTT. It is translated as CASSSQGSGNTIYF.

Here the CDR3 DNA reads TGTGCCAGCAGCTTATCATCTGGGGGGTCGGGTGACAATGAGCAGTTCTTC. Translated, it gives CASSLSSGGSGDNEQFF. The chain carries TRBV7-7 and TRBJ2-1; possible D gene TRBD2, 6 bases. Trimming cost V 2 bases and J 5 bases, with 19 bases left between them. This CDR3 has 17 residues. Germline CDR1 reads SSHAT; CDR2 reads FNYEAQ (reference sequence). The variable domain in full, with the rest retrieved from reference TRBV7-7 and TRBJ2-1, is GAGVSQSPRYKVTKRGQDVTLRCDPISSHATLYWYQQALGQGPEFLTYFNYEAQPDKSGLPSDRFSAERPEGSISTLTIQRTEQRDSAMYRCASSLSSGGSGDNEQFFGPGTRLTVL.

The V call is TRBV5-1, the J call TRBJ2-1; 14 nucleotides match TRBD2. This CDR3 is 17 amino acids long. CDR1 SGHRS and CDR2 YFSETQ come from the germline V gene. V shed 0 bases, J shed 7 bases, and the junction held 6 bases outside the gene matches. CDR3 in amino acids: CASSLGGTSGSMNEQFF. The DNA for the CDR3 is TGCGCCAGCAGCTTGGGTGGGACTAGCGGGAGTATGAATGAGCAGTTCTTC.

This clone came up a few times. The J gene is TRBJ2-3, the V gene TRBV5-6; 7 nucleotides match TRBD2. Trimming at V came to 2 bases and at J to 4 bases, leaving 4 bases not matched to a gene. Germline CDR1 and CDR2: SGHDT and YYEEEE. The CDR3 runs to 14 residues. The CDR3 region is CASSFKRGSDTQYF. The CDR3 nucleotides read TGTGCCAGCAGCTTTAAGCGGGGATCAGATACGCAGTATTTT.

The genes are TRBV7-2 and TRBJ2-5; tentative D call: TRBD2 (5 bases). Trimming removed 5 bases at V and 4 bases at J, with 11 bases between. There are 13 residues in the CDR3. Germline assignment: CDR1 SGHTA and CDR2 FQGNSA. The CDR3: CASSPSYGETQYF. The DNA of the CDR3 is TGTGCCAGCAGCCCTAGCTACGGAGAGACCCAGTACTTC.

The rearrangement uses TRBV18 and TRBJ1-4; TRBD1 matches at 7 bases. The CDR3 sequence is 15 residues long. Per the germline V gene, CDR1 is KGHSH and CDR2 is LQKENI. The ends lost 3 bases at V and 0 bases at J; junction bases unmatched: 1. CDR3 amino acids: CASSPDRSTNEKLFF. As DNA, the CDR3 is TGTGCCAGCTCACCGGACAGGTCAACTAATGAAAAACTGTTTTTT. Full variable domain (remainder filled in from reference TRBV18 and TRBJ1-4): NAGVMQNPRHLVRRRGQEARLRCSPMKGHSHVYWYRQLPEEGLKFMVYLQKENIIDESGMPKERFSAEFPKEGPSILRIQQVVRGDSAAYFCASSPDRSTNEKLFFGSGTQLSVL.

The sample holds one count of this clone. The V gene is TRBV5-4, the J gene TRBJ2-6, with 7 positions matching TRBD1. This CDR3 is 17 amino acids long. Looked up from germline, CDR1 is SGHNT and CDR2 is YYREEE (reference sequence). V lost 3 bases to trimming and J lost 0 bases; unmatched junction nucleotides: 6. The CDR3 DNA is TGTGCCAGCAGCTGGGGACAGCCCTACTCTGGGGCCAACGTCCTGACTTTC. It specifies CASSWGQPYSGANVLTF.

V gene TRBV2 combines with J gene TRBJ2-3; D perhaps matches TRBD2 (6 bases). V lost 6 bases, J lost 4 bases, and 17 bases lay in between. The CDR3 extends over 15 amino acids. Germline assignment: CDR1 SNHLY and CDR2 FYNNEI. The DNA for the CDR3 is TGTGCCAGCAGCTTAAGCGGGCTAGGGCCAGATACGCAGTATTTT. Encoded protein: CASSLSGLGPDTQYF. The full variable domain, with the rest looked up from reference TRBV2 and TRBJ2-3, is EPEVTQTPSHQVTQMGQEVILRCVPISNHLYFYWYRQILGQKVEFLVSFYNNEISEKSEIFDDQFSVERPDGSNFTLKIRSTKLEDSAMYFCASSLSGLGPDTQYFGPGTRLTVL.

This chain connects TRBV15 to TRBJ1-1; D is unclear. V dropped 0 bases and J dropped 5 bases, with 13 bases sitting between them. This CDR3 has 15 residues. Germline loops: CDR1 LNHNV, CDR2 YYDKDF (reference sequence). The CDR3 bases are TGTGCCACCAGCAGAGATGTGAAGGCGGGTACTGAAGCTTTCTTT. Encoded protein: CATSRDVKAGTEAFF.